Given below is one T cell receptor (beta chain) in context. This entry comes from a study of T cell changes during pregnancy in multiple sclerosis. Germline V lookup: CDR1 ENHRY, CDR2 SYGVKD. Germline trimming cut 5 bases from V and 6 bases from J; bases unmatched to any gene: 9. CDR3 length equals 17 residues. Sequenced by immunoSEQ multiplex PCR; TCRdb stores in-frame clones only, minus some. Among approximately 43,000 clones listed, less than 90% were seen once. This chain joins TRBV10-3 and TRBJ2-1; 14 bases map to TRBD2. The receptor was derived from a female donor with multiple sclerosis, enrolled in a pregnancy study. The material sequenced was CD4+ T cells from peripheral blood mononuclear cells, taken before pregnancy. CDR3 region: CAISSRPGLAGANEQFF. CDR3 nucleotides: TGTGCCATCAGTTCCCGCCCGGGACTAGCGGGAGCCAATGAGCAGTTCTTC.